One sample yielded the 16 T cell receptor beta chains listed below, sequenced in a study of T cell repertoires in cytomegalovirus infection. TCRdb re-derived calls from the reads in MiXCR, one entry per CDR3 protein. Among more than 400,000 distinct CDR3 sequences, less than 30% were seen once, and the ten largest hold approximately 13%. Sample: PBMCs. These receptors all stem from a human donor in good health (CMV status not recorded). Some clones in this sample may be carry-over from other donors' samples.

As concerns this clonotype: A read error may explain this, as a much larger clone is one base away. The chain has TRBV11-2 and TRBJ1-1, with D hard to call. The ends were cut back, 5 bases at V and 3 bases at J, with 10 bases in the middle. Per germline, CDR1 SGHAT and CDR2 FQNNGV. The CDR3 sequence is 13 residues long. The CDR3 here is CASSRNTDTEAFF. The CDR3 bases are TGTGCCAGCAGCCGCAACACAGACACTGAAGCTTTCTTT. Full variable domain (remainder filled in from reference TRBV11-2 and TRBJ1-1): EAGVAQSPRYKIIEKRQSVAFWCNPISGHATLYWYQQILGQGPKLLIQFQNNGVVDDSQLPKDRFSAERLKGVDSTLKIQPAKLEDSAVYLCASSRNTDTEAFFGQGTRLTVV.

This clonotype was recorded many times. In DNA, the CDR3 is TGTGCCGCTCGGGCAGAGACGGAACATTCACCCCTCCACTTT. It yields the protein CAARAETEHSPLHF. V usage is TRBV10-3 and J usage is TRBJ1-6, with D hard to call. The ends were cut back, 11 bases at V and 8 bases at J, with 19 bases in the middle. CDR3 length: 14 amino acids. From germline, CDR1 is ENHRY and CDR2 SYGVKD.

The chain uses TRBV30 and TRBJ2-2, with D unclear. Germline values: CDR1 GTSNPN, CDR2 SVGIG (reference sequence). The CDR3 extends over 13 amino acids. The germline V and J ends were trimmed by 0 bases and 4 bases, with 6 bases remaining between them. The CDR3 sequence is CAWSVLVTGELFF. The DNA of the CDR3 is TGTGCCTGGAGTGTACTGGTCACCGGGGAGCTGTTTTTT.

This clonotype was observed a few times. The rearrangement links TRBV6-2 or TRBV6-3 to TRBJ1-2; D is unresolved. The CDR3 totals 12 residues. Germline assignment: CDR1 MNHEY and CDR2 SVGEGT. Trimming stripped 2 bases from V and 4 bases from J, with 5 bases between. The CDR3 protein is CASSYNGYGYTF. CDR3 in DNA: TGTGCCAGCAGTTACAACGGCTATGGCTACACCTTC.

This clonotype was detected only a few times. The rearrangement uses TRBV4-1 and TRBJ2-7; D might be TRBD1 (5 bases). V lost 6 bases and J lost 2, with 11 bases in between. Per the germline V gene, CDR1 is MGHRA and CDR2 is YSYEKL. The CDR3 contains 13 residues. In DNA, the CDR3 is TGCGCCAGCAGTCCAGGGCCAGCCTACGAGCAGTACTTC. This encodes CASSPGPAYEQYF.

In its sample, this clonotype was seen a few times. The rearrangement uses TRBV5-4 and TRBJ2-1; TRBD1 matches at 10 bases. The CDR3 is made up of 15 amino acids. Per the germline V gene, CDR1 is SGHNT and CDR2 is YYREEE (reference sequence). V lost 4 bases, J lost 7 bases, and 8 bases stayed unmatched. The CDR3 coding sequence is TGTGCCAGCAGCCTGCCACCGGACAGGGGGAATGAGCAGTTCTTC. Translation gives CASSLPPDRGNEQFF.

The rearrangement joins TRBV10-3 to TRBJ2-3; D is perhaps TRBD1 (6 bases). Germline CDR1 and CDR2: ENHRY and SYGVKD. Trimming removed 6 bases from V and 1 base from J, with 20 bases in between. The CDR3 has 17 residues. The CDR3 here is CAIRRGISATGTDTQYF. The CDR3 coding sequence is TGTGCCATCAGGAGGGGGATTAGCGCGACCGGCACAGATACGCAGTATTTT.

V and J are TRBV19 and TRBJ2-1; perhaps TRBD2 as D (6 bases). This CDR3 has 14 residues. V was trimmed by 4 bases and J by 6 bases, leaving 13 bases between them. Germline CDR1 and CDR2: LNHDA and SQIVND (reference sequence). The CDR3 coding sequence is TGTGCCAGTAGTACCCCACTAGCTATCAATGAGCAGTTCTTC. This sequence encodes CASSTPLAINEQFF.

The rearrangement joins TRBV6-2 or TRBV6-3 to TRBJ2-1; no definite D call. This CDR3 has 15 residues. From germline, CDR1 is MNHEY and CDR2 SVGEGT. Trimming shortened V by 2 bases and J by 6 bases, and 14 bases separated the two germline ends. The CDR3 loop reads CASSYGVAVFNEQFF. In nucleotides, the CDR3 is TGTGCCAGCAGTTACGGTGTGGCGGTTTTCAATGAGCAGTTCTTC.

CDR3 nucleotides: TGTGCCATCAGAGCAGACAGAGGAAGAGACGAAAAACTGTTTTTT. It is translated as CAIRADRGRDEKLFF. The chain combines TRBV10-3 with TRBJ1-4; D is possibly TRBD1 (5 bases). Germline V lookup: CDR1 ENHRY, CDR2 SYGVKD. The V end was cut by 6 bases, the J end by 8 bases, with 19 bases between. The CDR3 spans 15 residues.

The rearrangement links TRBV11-2 to TRBJ2-1, with 9 bases that match TRBD2. Germline CDR1 reads SGHAT; CDR2 reads FQNNGV. The ends lost 1 base at V and 8 bases at J; junction bases unmatched: 6. This CDR3 has 15 amino acids. This chain's CDR3 is CASSLVVSGSDEQFF. As DNA, the CDR3 is TGTGCCAGCAGCTTAGTGGTTAGCGGGAGCGATGAGCAGTTCTTC.

This clonotype has ten or more counts. The chain couples TRBV7-2 to TRBJ2-7, with D unresolved. The CDR3 consists of 12 residues. Germline lookup yields CDR1 SGHTA and CDR2 FQGNSA. With 2 bases removed from V and 2 bases from J, the gap between germline ends came to 4 bases. CDR3 amino acids: CASSLTAYEQYF. The CDR3, as DNA: TGTGCCAGCAGCTTAACAGCCTACGAGCAGTACTTC.

The table lists this clonotype with a few counts. The V call is TRBV6-5, the J call TRBJ1-2; tentatively, D is TRBD1 (6 bases). CDR1 MNHEY and CDR2 SVGAGI come from the germline V gene. Trimming took off 5 bases at V and 4 bases at J, with 11 bases between the two ends. This CDR3 region has 13 residues. The DNA of the CDR3 is TGTGCCAGCAGTCGACAGGCCGCCTATGGCTACACCTTC. Encoded protein: CASSRQAAYGYTF.

This clonotype has just a few counts. This sequence joins TRBV7-3 and TRBJ1-4; no definite D call. CDR3 length: 13 residues. The V gene lost 1 base and the J gene lost 8 bases, with 8 bases spanning the gap. Germline V gene data show CDR1 as SGHTA and CDR2 as FQGTGA. The CDR3 DNA is TGTGCCAGCAGCTTAAAATTTGGCGAAAAACTGTTTTTT. Translating it yields CASSLKFGEKLFF.

This clonotype turned up a few times. The chain is built from TRBV7-9 and TRBJ1-4; maybe TRBD1 (5 bases). From germline, CDR1 is SEHNR and CDR2 FQNEAQ (reference sequence). The CDR3 totals 16 residues. Trimming took 5 bases from V and 4 from J, leaving 17 bases between them. The CDR3 sequence is CASSPPQRGINEKLFF. The CDR3 nucleotides read TGTGCCAGCAGCCCTCCTCAAAGGGGCATTAATGAAAAACTGTTTTTT.

The rearrangement joins TRBV27 to TRBJ1-2, with 10 nucleotides matching TRBD1. The CDR3 is made up of 16 amino acids. The V gene's germline CDR1 is MNHEY and CDR2 SMNVEV (reference sequence). The trim removed 5 bases at V and 0 bases at J, leaving 6 bases unmatched. The CDR3 reads CASSPGQGRPNYGYTF. DNA of the CDR3: TGTGCCAGCAGTCCGGGACAGGGGAGGCCTAACTATGGCTACACCTTC.